This T cell receptor beta chain is from a study of ipilimumab plus nivolumab after autologous stem cell transplantation. Study-level information: Patients received a median of about five ipilimumab and roughly eight nivolumab doses. The DLBCL cohort had primary refractory and relapsed disease, with 18-month progression-free survival of about 86% and 29%.

The repertoire was sequenced with immunoSEQ multiplex PCR; TCRdb's copy has only in-frame clones and lacks some. Of tens of thousands of clones listed, 65% to 85% are singletons. Per the germline V gene, CDR1 is SQVTM and CDR2 is ANQGSEA. The V gene lost 4 bases and the J gene lost 2 bases, with 4 bases spanning the gap. The CDR3 contains 11 residues. Specimen: PBMCs, collected in a trial of ipilimumab plus nivolumab as post-transplant consolidation. The TCR was taken from a male donor with diffuse large B-cell lymphoma. The chain couples TRBV29-1 to TRBJ2-3; no clear D. DNA for the CDR3: TGCAGCGTTGGGGACACAGATACGCAGTATTTT. Translating it yields CSVGDTDTQYF.